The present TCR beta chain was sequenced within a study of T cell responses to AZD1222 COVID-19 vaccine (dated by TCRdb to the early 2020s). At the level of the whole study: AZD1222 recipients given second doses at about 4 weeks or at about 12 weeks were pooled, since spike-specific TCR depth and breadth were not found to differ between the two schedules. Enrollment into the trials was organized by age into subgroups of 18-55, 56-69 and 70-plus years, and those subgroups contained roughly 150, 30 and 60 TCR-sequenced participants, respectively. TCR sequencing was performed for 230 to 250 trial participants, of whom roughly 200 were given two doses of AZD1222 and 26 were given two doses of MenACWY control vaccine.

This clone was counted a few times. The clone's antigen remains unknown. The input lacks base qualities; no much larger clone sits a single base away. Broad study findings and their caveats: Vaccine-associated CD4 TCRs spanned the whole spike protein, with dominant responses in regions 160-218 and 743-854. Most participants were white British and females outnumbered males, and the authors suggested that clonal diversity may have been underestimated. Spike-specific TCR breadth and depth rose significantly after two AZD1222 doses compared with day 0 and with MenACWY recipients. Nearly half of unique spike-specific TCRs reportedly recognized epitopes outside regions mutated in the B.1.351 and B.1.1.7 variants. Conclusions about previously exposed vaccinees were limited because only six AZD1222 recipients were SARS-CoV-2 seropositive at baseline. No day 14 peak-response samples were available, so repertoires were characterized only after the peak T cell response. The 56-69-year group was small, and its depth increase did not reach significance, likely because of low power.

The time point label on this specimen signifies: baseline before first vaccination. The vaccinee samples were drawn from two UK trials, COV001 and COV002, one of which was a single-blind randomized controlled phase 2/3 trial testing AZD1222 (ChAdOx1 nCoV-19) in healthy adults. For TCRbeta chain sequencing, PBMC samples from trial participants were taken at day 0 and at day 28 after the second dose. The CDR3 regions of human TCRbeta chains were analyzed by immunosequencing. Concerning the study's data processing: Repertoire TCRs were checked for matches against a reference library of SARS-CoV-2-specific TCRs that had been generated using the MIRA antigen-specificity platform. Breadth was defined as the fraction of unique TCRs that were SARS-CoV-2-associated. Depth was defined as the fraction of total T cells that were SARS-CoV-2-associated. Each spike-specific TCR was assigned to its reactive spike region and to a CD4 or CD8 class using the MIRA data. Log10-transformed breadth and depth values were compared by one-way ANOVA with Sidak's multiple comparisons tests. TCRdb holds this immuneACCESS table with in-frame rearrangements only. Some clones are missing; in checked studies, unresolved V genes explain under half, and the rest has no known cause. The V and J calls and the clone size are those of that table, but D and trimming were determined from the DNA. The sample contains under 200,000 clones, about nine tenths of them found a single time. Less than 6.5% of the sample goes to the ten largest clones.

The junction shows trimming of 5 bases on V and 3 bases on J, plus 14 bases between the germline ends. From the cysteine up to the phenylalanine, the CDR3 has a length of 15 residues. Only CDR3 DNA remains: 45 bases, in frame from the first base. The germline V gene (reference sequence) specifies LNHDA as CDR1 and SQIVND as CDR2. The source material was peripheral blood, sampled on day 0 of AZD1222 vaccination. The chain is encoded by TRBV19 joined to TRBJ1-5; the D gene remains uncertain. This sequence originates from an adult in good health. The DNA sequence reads TGTGCCAGTAGTCCAAAGGACCGCCTCAATCAGCCCCAGCATTTT. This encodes CASSPKDRLNQPQHF.